Shown below are 30 T cell receptor beta chains from a single sample sequenced in a study of shared clonotypes between healthy human individuals. Profiled with immunoSEQ multiplex PCR; TCRdb holds only in-frame clones, not every one. The sample records around 720,000 clones, 55% to 85% being singletons. The sample taken for sequencing was memory CD4+ T cells sorted from blood. The subset is: CD45RA-negative fraction. All receptors derive from a woman aged 25 to 39 in good health.

This clone was counted a few times. This rearrangement joins TRBV2 to TRBJ2-5, with D unclear. Trimming cost V 4 bases and J 0 bases, with 9 bases left between them. Germline V lookup: CDR1 SNHLY, CDR2 FYNNEI. This CDR3 region has 14 residues. DNA of the CDR3: TGTGCCAGCAGTGCCTCGAGGTACCAAGAGACCCAGTACTTC. Translating it yields CASSASRYQETQYF. Drawing the rest from reference TRBV2 and TRBJ2-5, the complete variable domain is EPEVTQTPSHQVTQMGQEVILRCVPISNHLYFYWYRQILGQKVEFLVSFYNNEISEKSEIFDDQFSVERPDGSNFTLKIRSTKLEDSAMYFCASSASRYQETQYFGPGTRLLVL.

The genes are TRBV4-1 and TRBJ2-7; D is ambiguous. This CDR3 is 14 amino acids long. V dropped 0 bases and J dropped 3 bases, with 9 bases sitting between them. Germline V gene lookup returns CDR1 MGHRA and CDR2 YSYEKL. CDR3 region: CASSQEVGSYEQYF. The DNA of the CDR3 is TGCGCCAGCAGCCAAGAGGTCGGAAGCTACGAGCAGTACTTC.

The rearrangement links TRBV29-1 to TRBJ2-1, with TRBD2 identical over 11 bases. V shed 4 bases and J 7 bases; nucleotides not matched to a gene: 3. Germline V gene data show CDR1 as SQVTM and CDR2 as ANQGSEA. The CDR3 has 13 residues. The CDR3 DNA is TGCAGCGTTGGACTAGCGGGACCAAATGAGCAGTTCTTC. Its translation: CSVGLAGPNEQFF.

The chain carries TRBV28 and TRBJ2-7, with TRBD1 matching 9 bases. From germline, CDR1 is MDHEN and CDR2 SYDVKM. V lost 11 bases to trimming and J lost 0 bases; unmatched junction nucleotides: 17. The CDR3 consists of 17 residues. This CDR3 reads CASTGGGQGRSSYEQYF. The DNA of the CDR3 is TGTGCCTCTACCGGAGGGGGACAGGGTAGGAGCTCCTACGAGCAGTACTTC.

In regard to this clone: The same CDR3 also results from other DNA sequences found in this sample. The V gene is TRBV5-1, the J gene TRBJ2-1, with 10 positions matching TRBD2. This CDR3 spans 15 amino acids. With 4 bases clipped from V and 3 bases from J, the junction kept 4 bases outside the gene matches. The germline gives CDR1 SGHRS, CDR2 YFSETQ. In DNA form, the CDR3 reads TGCGCCAGCAGCCCCTCTAGCGGGAGCTACAATGAGCAGTTCTTC. The encoded protein is CASSPSSGSYNEQFF.

This clone was found a few times. This chain joins TRBV7-3 and TRBJ1-5; D call uncertain. This CDR3 has 17 amino acids. Trimming pared 10 bases from V and 9 bases from J, leaving 31 bases between. The germline gives CDR1 SGHTA, CDR2 FQGTGA. The CDR3 sequence: CATQARDQPHGYRPQHF. CDR3 sequence (DNA): TGTGCCACCCAAGCCCGGGATCAGCCCCATGGGTATCGGCCCCAGCATTTT.

This clone was detected a few times. The chain links TRBV30 to TRBJ1-5, with TRBD1 matching over 7 bases. CDR1 GTSNPN and CDR2 SVGIG come from the germline V gene (reference sequence). There are 15 residues in the CDR3. J was trimmed by 3 bases and V by 3 bases; bases with no gene match: 8. The CDR3 sequence is CAWSKGQSHNQPQHF. As DNA, the CDR3 is TGTGCCTGGAGCAAGGGACAGTCTCACAATCAGCCCCAGCATTTT. Complete variable domain (other parts from reference TRBV30 and TRBJ1-5): SQTIHQWPATLVQPVGSPLSLECTVEGTSNPNLYWYRQAAGRGLQLLFYSVGIGQISSEVPQNLSASRPQDRQFILSSKKLLLSDSGFYLCAWSKGQSHNQPQHFGDGTRLSIL.

The chain carries TRBV5-1 and TRBJ2-2; a weak D match, TRBD1 (6 bases). This CDR3 is built from 16 residues. CDR1 is SGHRS, CDR2 YFSETQ, per germline. V was clipped by 3 bases and J by 0 bases, with 12 bases between them. In DNA form, the CDR3 reads TGCGCCAGCAGCTCAGGACAGACTTCGAACACCGGGGAGCTGTTTTTT. This sequence encodes CASSSGQTSNTGELFF.

This clone appeared a few times. The rearrangement links TRBV5-1 to TRBJ1-3, with D hard to call. Germline loops: CDR1 SGHRS, CDR2 YFSETQ. Deletions cut 5 bases from V and 2 bases from J, with 11 bases between. This CDR3 contains 14 residues. This CDR3 is CASRDTSTGNTIYF. The CDR3 coding sequence is TGCGCCAGCAGAGACACCTCCACTGGAAACACCATATATTTT.

The chain employs TRBV11-3 and TRBJ2-3; TRBD2 matches at 8 bases. CDR1 SGHNT and CDR2 YENEEA come from the germline V gene. This CDR3 comprises 17 residues. V lost 5 bases to trimming and J lost 0 bases; unmatched junction nucleotides: 10. The CDR3 loop is CASSRHRLAYSTDTQYF. CDR3 nucleotides: TGTGCCAGCAGCAGACATCGACTAGCGTATAGCACAGATACGCAGTATTTT.

This chain uses TRBV6-6 with TRBJ1-5; the D gene is possibly TRBD1 (6 bases). The CDR3 is made up of 15 amino acids. Trimming stripped 0 bases from V and 3 bases from J, with 9 bases between. The germline gives CDR1 MNHNY, CDR2 SVGAGI (reference sequence). CDR3: CASSYSGTFNQPQHF. The CDR3 DNA sequence: TGTGCCAGCAGTTACTCCGGGACATTCAATCAGCCCCAGCATTTT.

There are many counts of this clone. V is TRBV28 and J is TRBJ2-7; the D gene could be TRBD1 or TRBD2 (5 bases each). The CDR3 runs 16 residues. The V gene's germline CDR1 is MDHEN and CDR2 SYDVKM. Trimming pared 8 bases from V and 6 bases from J, leaving 26 bases between. CDR3 DNA: TGTGCCAGCCCCCCCCCGGACGGTCAGGGAGAGGGCGAGCAGTACTTC. This gives the protein CASPPPDGQGEGEQYF. The full variable domain, in which reference TRBV28 and TRBJ2-7 provide the parts outside the CDR3, is DVKVTQSSRYLVKRTGEKVFLECVQDMDHENMFWYRQDPGLGLRLIYFSYDVKMKEKGDIPEGYSVSREKKERFSLILESASTNQTSMYLCASPPPDGQGEGEQYFGPGTRLTVT.

This clone appeared a few times. The V call is TRBV2, the J call TRBJ2-7, with D unresolved. The CDR3 contains 12 residues. Germline-derived CDR1 and CDR2 are SNHLY and FYNNEI. The V end was cut by 7 bases, the J end by 3 bases, with 10 bases between. The CDR3 loop is CASTVADYEQYF. CDR3 in DNA: TGTGCCAGCACGGTGGCAGACTACGAGCAGTACTTC. Full variable domain (rest looked up from reference TRBV2 and TRBJ2-7): EPEVTQTPSHQVTQMGQEVILRCVPISNHLYFYWYRQILGQKVEFLVSFYNNEISEKSEIFDDQFSVERPDGSNFTLKIRSTKLEDSAMYFCASTVADYEQYFGPGTRLTVT.

The rearrangement joins TRBV5-5 to TRBJ1-2; 8 bases align to TRBD1. The CDR3 extends over 14 amino acids. V lost 4 bases, J lost 7 bases, and 9 bases stayed unmatched. CDR1 and CDR2 (germline): SGHKS, YYEKEE (reference sequence). CDR3 in DNA: TGTGCCAGCAGCCCACAGGGGGGGCTAGGTGGCTACACCTTC. It encodes CASSPQGGLGGYTF. Based on the CDR3 plus reference TRBV5-5 and TRBJ1-2, the full variable domain is DAGVTQSPTHLIKTRGQQVTLRCSPISGHKSVSWYQQVLGQGPQFIFQYYEKEERGRGNFPDRFSARQFPNYSSELNVNALLLGDSALYLCASSPQGGLGGYTFGSGTRLTVV.

The chain has TRBV6-1 and TRBJ1-2; D unresolved. From germline, CDR1 is MNHNS and CDR2 SASEGT. This CDR3 is built from 13 residues. V gave up 3 bases and J gave up 3 bases, with 8 bases separating them. Here the CDR3 reads CASSELQDYGYTF. The CDR3, as DNA: TGTGCCAGCAGTGAGTTGCAGGACTATGGCTACACCTTC.

This chain uses TRBV2 with TRBJ1-5, with D uncertain. Germline V gene lookup returns CDR1 SNHLY and CDR2 FYNNEI. V lost 4 bases and J 1 base, leaving 8 bases between the germline ends. The CDR3 length is 14 residues. CDR3 sequence: CASSASPSNQPQHF. In DNA, the CDR3 is TGTGCCAGCAGTGCCAGCCCAAGCAATCAGCCCCAGCATTTT. The complete variable domain, with remaining parts taken from reference TRBV2 and TRBJ1-5, reads EPEVTQTPSHQVTQMGQEVILRCVPISNHLYFYWYRQILGQKVEFLVSFYNNEISEKSEIFDDQFSVERPDGSNFTLKIRSTKLEDSAMYFCASSASPSNQPQHFGDGTRLSIL.

This rearrangement joins TRBV25-1 to TRBJ1-2; TRBD1 aligns across 7 bases. This CDR3 contains 15 residues. CDR1 and CDR2 from the germline V gene are MGHDK and SYGVNS. After removal of 6 bases from V and 0 bases from J, the junction contained 7 bases not matched to a gene. CDR3 DNA sequence: TGTGCCAGCAGGGGCTACAGGGGCCCTAACTATGGCTACACCTTC. Amino acid sequence: CASRGYRGPNYGYTF.

The CDR3 reads CASTDNVLAGDGTQYF. CDR3 coding DNA: TGTGCCAGCACCGATAACGTTCTAGCGGGAGATGGGACCCAGTACTTC. The chain couples TRBV7-2 to TRBJ2-5; 10 bases are a match to TRBD2. Germline CDR1 SGHTA, CDR2 FQGNSA. V lost 7 bases and J lost 7; bases outside the gene matches: 15. The CDR3 runs 16 residues.

The chain uses TRBV4-1 and TRBJ1-4; TRBD1 matches 7 bases. This CDR3 has 15 amino acids. The V and J ends lost 5 bases and 4 bases, in that order; junction bases with no gene match: 7. CDR1 is MGHRA and CDR2 is YSYEKL in the germline V gene. The CDR3 loop reads CASSGGTVGNEKLFF. The CDR3 nucleotides are TGCGCCAGCAGCGGAGGGACAGTTGGTAATGAAAAACTGTTTTTT.

The chain combines TRBV7-9 with TRBJ1-1, with D perhaps TRBD1 (6 bases). The CDR3 extends over 14 amino acids. V lost 4 bases to trimming and J lost 4 bases, with 13 bases between them. Germline V lookup: CDR1 SEHNR, CDR2 FQNEAQ (reference sequence). The DNA for the CDR3 is TGTGCCAGCAGCTCCAACACAGGGATCACTGAAGCTTTCTTT. Amino acids: CASSSNTGITEAFF.

The J gene is TRBJ1-4, the V gene TRBV19; TRBD1 agrees at 7 bases. CDR1 and CDR2 from the germline V gene are LNHDA and SQIVND (reference sequence). This CDR3 has 14 residues. The V segment lost 6 bases and the J segment 4 bases; nucleotides outside the gene matches: 5. CDR3 sequence: CASSHGTVNEKLFF. Written as DNA, the CDR3 is TGTGCCAGTAGCCACGGGACAGTTAATGAAAAACTGTTTTTT. The full variable domain, rest sourced from reference TRBV19 and TRBJ1-4, is DGGITQSPKYLFRKEGQNVTLSCEQNLNHDAMYWYRQDPGQGLRLIYYSQIVNDFQKGDIAEGYSVSREKKESFPLTVTSAQKNPTAFYLCASSHGTVNEKLFFGSGTQLSVL.

This clone has at least ten counts. J is TRBJ2-2 and V is TRBV7-9, with 10 bases lining up with TRBD2. CDR1 and CDR2 (germline): SEHNR, FQNEAQ (reference sequence). With V trimmed by 5 bases and J by 6 bases, 12 bases remained unmatched. This CDR3 is 17 amino acids long. The CDR3 loop reads CASSPGRLAGEPGELFF. For the CDR3, the DNA is TGTGCCAGCAGCCCTGGCCGCCTAGCGGGAGAGCCCGGGGAGCTGTTTTTT.

In the case of this clone: With a far larger clone one base away, a read error is the likely cause. The chain recombines TRBV27 with TRBJ1-5; D uncertain. This CDR3 is built from 13 residues. The V gene's germline CDR1 is MNHEY and CDR2 SMNVEV (reference sequence). The CDR3 is CAASSDSNQSQHF. CDR3 DNA: TGTGCCGCCTCTTCGGATAGCAATCAGTCCCAGCATTTT.

This clone was detected only a few times. J is TRBJ2-5 and V is TRBV25-1; possibly TRBD1 for D (5 bases). V was pared by 4 bases and J by 4 bases, with 10 bases between. This CDR3 is built from 13 residues. Germline V lookup: CDR1 MGHDK, CDR2 SYGVNS. CDR3 amino acids: CASSGKGLETQYF. Written as DNA, the CDR3 is TGTGCCAGCAGTGGAAAGGGGTTAGAGACCCAGTACTTC.

Comment on this clone: The same CDR3 also results from other DNA sequences found in this sample. The CDR3 spells CASSIQRNTEAFF. CDR3 sequence (DNA): TGTGCCAGTAGTATCCAAAGGAACACTGAAGCTTTCTTT. The chain uses TRBV19 and TRBJ1-1; D remains unclear. The CDR3 covers 13 residues. V lost 3 bases to trimming and J lost 1 base, with 6 bases between them. In germline, CDR1 is LNHDA, CDR2 SQIVND (reference sequence).

The chain links TRBV7-6 to TRBJ2-7, with a weak D call TRBD2 (6 bases). The germline gives CDR1 SGHVS, CDR2 FNYEAQ. Trimming left V 1 base short and J 2 bases short, with 18 bases between. This CDR3 is built from 17 residues. The DNA for the CDR3 is TGTGCCAGCAGCTTAGTACCCCCGACGGGAGTTACCTACGAGCAGTACTTC. It codes for CASSLVPPTGVTYEQYF.

The chain joins TRBV11-3 to TRBJ1-1; a possible D gene is TRBD1 (5 bases). Germline lookup yields CDR1 SGHNT and CDR2 YENEEA. V lost 4 bases to trimming and J lost 4 bases, with 16 bases between them. The CDR3 length is 15 residues. DNA of the CDR3: TGTGCCAGCAGCTCGGGGGACGGTTGGGGCACTGAAGCTTTCTTT. Its translation: CASSSGDGWGTEAFF.

The CDR3 loop reads CAIQGSWNQPQHF. DNA of the CDR3: TGTGCCATCCAGGGAAGTTGGAATCAGCCCCAGCATTTT. V usage is TRBV28 and J usage is TRBJ1-5, with a tentative D call TRBD1 (5 bases). The germline gives CDR1 MDHEN, CDR2 SYDVKM. With 10 bases removed from V and 4 bases from J, the gap between germline ends came to 14 bases. CDR3 length equals 13 residues.

This chain joins TRBV27 and TRBJ1-5, with a weak D call TRBD1 (6 bases). Trimming removed 1 base at V and 1 base at J, with 11 bases between. Germline CDR1 and CDR2: MNHEY and SMNVEV (reference sequence). The CDR3 runs to 16 residues. The CDR3 here is CASSLLGGESNQPQHF. The CDR3 bases are TGTGCCAGCAGTTTATTAGGGGGGGAGAGCAATCAGCCCCAGCATTTT.

This chain connects TRBV19 to TRBJ2-7, with D unresolved. The CDR3 consists of 14 residues. Germline assignment: CDR1 LNHDA and CDR2 SQIVND (reference sequence). V lost 6 bases, J lost 4 bases, and 16 bases lay in between. The CDR3 sequence is CASRKTESWYEQYF. The CDR3 region has the DNA TGTGCCAGTAGGAAAACTGAATCCTGGTACGAGCAGTACTTC. The complete variable domain, with remaining parts taken from reference TRBV19 and TRBJ2-7, reads DGGITQSPKYLFRKEGQNVTLSCEQNLNHDAMYWYRQDPGQGLRLIYYSQIVNDFQKGDIAEGYSVSREKKESFPLTVTSAQKNPTAFYLCASRKTESWYEQYFGPGTRLTVT.